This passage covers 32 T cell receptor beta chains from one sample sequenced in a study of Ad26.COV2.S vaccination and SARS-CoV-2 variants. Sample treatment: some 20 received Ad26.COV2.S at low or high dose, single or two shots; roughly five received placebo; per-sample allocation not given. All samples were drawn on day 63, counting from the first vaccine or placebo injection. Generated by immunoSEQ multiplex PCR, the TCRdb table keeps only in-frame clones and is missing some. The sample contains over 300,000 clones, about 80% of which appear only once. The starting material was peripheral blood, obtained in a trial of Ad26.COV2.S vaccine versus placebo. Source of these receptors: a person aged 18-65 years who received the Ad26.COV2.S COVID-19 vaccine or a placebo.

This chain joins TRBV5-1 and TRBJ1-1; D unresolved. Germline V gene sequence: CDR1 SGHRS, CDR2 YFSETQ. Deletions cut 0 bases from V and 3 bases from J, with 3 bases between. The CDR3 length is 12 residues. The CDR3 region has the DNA TGCGCCAGCAGCTTGGACGACACTGAAGCTTTCTTT. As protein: CASSLDDTEAFF.

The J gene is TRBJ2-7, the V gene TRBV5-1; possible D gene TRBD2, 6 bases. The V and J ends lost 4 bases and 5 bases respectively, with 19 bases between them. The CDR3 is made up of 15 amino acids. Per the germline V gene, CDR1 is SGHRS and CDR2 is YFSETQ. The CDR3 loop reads CASSGSEGTRHEQYF. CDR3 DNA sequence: TGCGCCAGCAGCGGTTCGGAGGGGACTCGCCACGAGCAGTACTTC.

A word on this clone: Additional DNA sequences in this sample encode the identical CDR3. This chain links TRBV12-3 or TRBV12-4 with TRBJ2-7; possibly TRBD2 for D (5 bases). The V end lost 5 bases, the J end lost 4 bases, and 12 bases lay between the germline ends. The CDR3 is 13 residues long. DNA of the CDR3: TGTGCCAGCAGTCGGACGGGGTCGTACGAGCAGTACTTC. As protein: CASSRTGSYEQYF.

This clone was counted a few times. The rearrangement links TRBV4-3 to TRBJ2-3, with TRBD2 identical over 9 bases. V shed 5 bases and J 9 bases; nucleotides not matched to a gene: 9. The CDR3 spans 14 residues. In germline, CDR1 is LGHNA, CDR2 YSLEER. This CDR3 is CASSVRPTSGTQYF. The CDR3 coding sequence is TGCGCCAGCAGCGTCCGCCCTACTAGCGGGACGCAGTATTTT.

The CDR3 DNA reads TGTGCCAGCAGTGAAGACAGGGATCTGACTGAAGCTTTCTTT. Amino acids: CASSEDRDLTEAFF. The rearrangement joins TRBV25-1 to TRBJ1-1, with 7 bases identical to TRBD1. Unmatched junction bases numbered 5, after V lost 2 bases and J lost 5 bases. The germline V gene encodes CDR1 MGHDK and CDR2 SYGVNS. The CDR3 runs 14 residues. Full variable domain (rest looked up from reference TRBV25-1 and TRBJ1-1): EADIYQTPRYLVIGTGKKITLECSQTMGHDKMYWYQQDPGMELHLIHYSYGVNSTEKGDLSSESTVSRIRTEHFPLTLESARPSHTSQYLCASSEDRDLTEAFFGQGTRLTVV.

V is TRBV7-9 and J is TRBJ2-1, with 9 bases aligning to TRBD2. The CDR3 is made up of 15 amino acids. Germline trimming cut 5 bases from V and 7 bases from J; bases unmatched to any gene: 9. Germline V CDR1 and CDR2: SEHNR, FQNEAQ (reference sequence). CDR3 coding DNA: TGTGCCAGCAGCCCATTTAGCGGGAGTAGGAATGAGCAGTTCTTC. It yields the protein CASSPFSGSRNEQFF.

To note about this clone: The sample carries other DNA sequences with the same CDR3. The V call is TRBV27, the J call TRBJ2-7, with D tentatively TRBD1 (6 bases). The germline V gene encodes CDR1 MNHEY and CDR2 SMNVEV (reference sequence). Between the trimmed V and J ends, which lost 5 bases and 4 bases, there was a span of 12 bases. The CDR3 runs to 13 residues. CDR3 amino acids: CASSLRGSYEQYF. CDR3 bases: TGTGCCAGCAGTCTCAGGGGTTCGTACGAGCAGTACTTC.

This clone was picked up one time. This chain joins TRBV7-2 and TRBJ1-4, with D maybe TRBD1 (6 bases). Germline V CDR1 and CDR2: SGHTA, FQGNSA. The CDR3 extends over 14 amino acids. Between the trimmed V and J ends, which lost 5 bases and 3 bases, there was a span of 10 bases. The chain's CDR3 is CASSPRGPNEKLFF. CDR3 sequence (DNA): TGTGCCAGCAGCCCCAGGGGACCTAATGAAAAACTGTTTTTT.

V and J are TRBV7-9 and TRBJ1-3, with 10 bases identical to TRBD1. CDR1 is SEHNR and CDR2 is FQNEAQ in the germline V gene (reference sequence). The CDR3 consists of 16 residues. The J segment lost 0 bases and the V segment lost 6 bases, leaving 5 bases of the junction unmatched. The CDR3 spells CASSYGDRGSGNTIYF. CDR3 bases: TGTGCCAGCAGTTATGGGGACAGGGGCTCTGGAAACACCATATATTTT.

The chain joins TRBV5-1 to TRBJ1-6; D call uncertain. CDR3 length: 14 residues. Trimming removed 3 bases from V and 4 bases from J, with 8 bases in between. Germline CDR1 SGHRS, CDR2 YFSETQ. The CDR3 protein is CASSSEGYNSPLHF. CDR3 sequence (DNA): TGCGCCAGCAGCTCCGAAGGGTATAATTCACCCCTCCACTTT. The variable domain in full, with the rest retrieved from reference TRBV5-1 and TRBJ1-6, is KAGVTQTPRYLIKTRGQQVTLSCSPISGHRSVSWYQQTPGQGLQFLFEYFSETQRNKGNFPGRFSGRQFSNSRSEMNVSTLELGDSALYLCASSSEGYNSPLHFGNGTRLTVT.

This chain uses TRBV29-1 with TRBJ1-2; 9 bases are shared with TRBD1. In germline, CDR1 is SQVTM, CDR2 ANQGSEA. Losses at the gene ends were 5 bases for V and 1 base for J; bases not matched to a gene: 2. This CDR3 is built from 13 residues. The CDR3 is CSVTGGDNYGYTF. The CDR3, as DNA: TGCAGCGTTACAGGGGGCGATAACTATGGCTACACCTTC.

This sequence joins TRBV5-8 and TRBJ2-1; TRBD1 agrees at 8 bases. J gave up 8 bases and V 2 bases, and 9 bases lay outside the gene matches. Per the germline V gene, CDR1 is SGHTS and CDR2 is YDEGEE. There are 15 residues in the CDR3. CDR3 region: CASSLWAGGRHEQFF. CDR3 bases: TGTGCCAGCAGCTTATGGGCAGGGGGCCGTCATGAGCAGTTCTTC.

The CDR3 is CASSQGTGIYSYQETQYF. In DNA form, the CDR3 reads TGTGCCAGCAGCCAGGGGACAGGGATTTATTCGTACCAAGAGACCCAGTACTTC. The chain employs TRBV5-5 and TRBJ2-5; 9 nucleotides match TRBD1. CDR3 length equals 18 residues. Losses at the gene ends were 4 bases for V and 0 bases for J; bases not matched to a gene: 13. The germline gives CDR1 SGHKS, CDR2 YYEKEE (reference sequence).

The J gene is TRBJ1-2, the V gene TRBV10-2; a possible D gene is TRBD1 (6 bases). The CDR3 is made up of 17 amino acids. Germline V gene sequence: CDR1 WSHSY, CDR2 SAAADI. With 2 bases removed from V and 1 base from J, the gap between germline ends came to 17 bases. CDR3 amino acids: CASSESGGAIINYGYTF. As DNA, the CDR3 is TGCGCCAGCAGTGAGAGTGGGGGGGCCATAATTAACTATGGCTACACCTTC.

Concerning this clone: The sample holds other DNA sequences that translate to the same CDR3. The CDR3 loop reads CASSQEGGISYEQYF. CDR3 sequence (DNA): TGCGCCAGCAGCCAAGAGGGCGGGATCTCCTACGAGCAGTACTTC. The chain uses TRBV4-1 and TRBJ2-7; the D gene is possibly TRBD2 (6 bases). Looked up from germline, CDR1 is MGHRA and CDR2 is YSYEKL. The length of the CDR3 is 15 residues. Trimming shortened V by 0 bases and J by 0 bases, and 9 bases separated the two germline ends.

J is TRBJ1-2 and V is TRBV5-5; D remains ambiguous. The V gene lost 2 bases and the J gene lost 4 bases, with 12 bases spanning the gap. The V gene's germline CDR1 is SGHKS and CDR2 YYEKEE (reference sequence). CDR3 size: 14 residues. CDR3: CASSFQPVFYGYTF. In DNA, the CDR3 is TGTGCCAGCAGCTTTCAGCCCGTTTTCTATGGCTACACCTTC.

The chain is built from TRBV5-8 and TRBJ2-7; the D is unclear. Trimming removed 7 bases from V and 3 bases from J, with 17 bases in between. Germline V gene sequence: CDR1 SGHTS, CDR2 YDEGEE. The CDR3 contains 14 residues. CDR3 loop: CASSLPRPSYEQYF. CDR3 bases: TGTGCCAGCTCTCTACCCCGCCCCAGCTACGAGCAGTACTTC.

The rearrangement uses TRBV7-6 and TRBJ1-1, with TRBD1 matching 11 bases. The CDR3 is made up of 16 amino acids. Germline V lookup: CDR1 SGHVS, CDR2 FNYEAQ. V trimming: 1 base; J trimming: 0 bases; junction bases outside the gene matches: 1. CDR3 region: CASSLGTGGLNTEAFF. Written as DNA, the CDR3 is TGTGCCAGCAGCTTAGGGACAGGGGGCTTGAACACTGAAGCTTTCTTT.

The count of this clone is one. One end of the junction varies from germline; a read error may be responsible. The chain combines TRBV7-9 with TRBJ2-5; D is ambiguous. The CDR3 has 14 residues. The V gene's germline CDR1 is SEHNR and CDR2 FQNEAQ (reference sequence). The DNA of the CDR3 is TGTGCCAGCACTCCCTCTCCAAACCAGGAGACCCAGTACTTC. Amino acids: CASTPSPNQETQYF.

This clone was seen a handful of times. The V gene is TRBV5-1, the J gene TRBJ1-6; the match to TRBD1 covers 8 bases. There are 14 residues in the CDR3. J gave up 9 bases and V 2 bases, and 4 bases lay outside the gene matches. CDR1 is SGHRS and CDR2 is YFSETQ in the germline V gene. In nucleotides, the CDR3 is TGCGCCAGCAGCTTTGGACAGGGTAGTTCACCCCTCCACTTT. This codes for CASSFGQGSSPLHF.

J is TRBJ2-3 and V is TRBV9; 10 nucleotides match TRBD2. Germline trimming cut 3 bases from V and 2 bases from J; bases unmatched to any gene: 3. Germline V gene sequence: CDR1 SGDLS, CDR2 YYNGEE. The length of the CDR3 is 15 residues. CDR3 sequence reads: CASSDGTSDTDTQYF. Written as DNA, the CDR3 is TGTGCCAGCAGCGATGGGACTAGCGACACAGATACGCAGTATTTT.

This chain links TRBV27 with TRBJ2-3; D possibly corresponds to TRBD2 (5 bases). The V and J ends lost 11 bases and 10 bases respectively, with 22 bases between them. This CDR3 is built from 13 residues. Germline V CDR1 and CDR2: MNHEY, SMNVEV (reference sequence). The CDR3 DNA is TGTGCCGGCGGAGGAAGACGGCGCTGTGCGCAGTATTTT. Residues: CAGGGRRRCAQYF.

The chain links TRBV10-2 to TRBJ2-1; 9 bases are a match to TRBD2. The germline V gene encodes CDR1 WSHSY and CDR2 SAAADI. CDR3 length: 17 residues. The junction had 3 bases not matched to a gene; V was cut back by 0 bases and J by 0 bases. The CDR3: CASSESLAGSSYNEQFF. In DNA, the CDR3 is TGCGCCAGCAGTGAGTCGCTAGCGGGGAGCTCCTACAATGAGCAGTTCTTC.

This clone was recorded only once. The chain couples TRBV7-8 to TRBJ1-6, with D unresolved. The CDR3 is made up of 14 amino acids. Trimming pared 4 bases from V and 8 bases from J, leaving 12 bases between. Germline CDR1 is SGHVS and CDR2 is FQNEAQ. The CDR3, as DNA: TGTGCCAGCAGCTCCATCTCCGGGGATTCACCCCTCCACTTT. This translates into CASSSISGDSPLHF. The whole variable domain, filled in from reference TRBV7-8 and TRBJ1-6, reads GAGVSQSPRYKVAKRGQDVALRCDPISGHVSLFWYQQALGQGPEFLTYFQNEAQLDKSGLPSDRFFAERPEGSVSTLKIQRTQQEDSAVYLCASSSISGDSPLHFGNGTRLTVT.

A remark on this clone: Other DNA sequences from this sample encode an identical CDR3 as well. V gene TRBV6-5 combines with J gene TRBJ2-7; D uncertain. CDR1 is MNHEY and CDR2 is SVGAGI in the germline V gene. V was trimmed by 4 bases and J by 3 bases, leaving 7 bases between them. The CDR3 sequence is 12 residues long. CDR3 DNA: TGTGCCAGCAGTTCAGGCTTCTACGAGCAGTACTTC. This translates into CASSSGFYEQYF.

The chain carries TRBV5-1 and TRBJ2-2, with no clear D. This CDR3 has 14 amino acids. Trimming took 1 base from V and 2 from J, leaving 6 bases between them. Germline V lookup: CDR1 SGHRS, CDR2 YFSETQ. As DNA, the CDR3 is TGCGCCAGCAGCTTGACGGATAACACCGGGGAGCTGTTTTTT. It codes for CASSLTDNTGELFF.

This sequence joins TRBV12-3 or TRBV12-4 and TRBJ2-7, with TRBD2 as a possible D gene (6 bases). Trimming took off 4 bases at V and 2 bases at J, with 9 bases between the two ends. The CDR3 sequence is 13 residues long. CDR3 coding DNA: TGTGCCAGCAGTTCGGGACTCACCTACGAGCAGTACTTC. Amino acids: CASSSGLTYEQYF.

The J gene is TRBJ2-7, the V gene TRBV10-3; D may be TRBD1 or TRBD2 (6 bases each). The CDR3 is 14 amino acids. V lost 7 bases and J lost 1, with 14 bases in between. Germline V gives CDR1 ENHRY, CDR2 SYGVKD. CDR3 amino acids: CAIKGVGSSYEQYF. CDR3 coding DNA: TGTGCCATCAAGGGGGTCGGGAGTTCCTACGAGCAGTACTTC.

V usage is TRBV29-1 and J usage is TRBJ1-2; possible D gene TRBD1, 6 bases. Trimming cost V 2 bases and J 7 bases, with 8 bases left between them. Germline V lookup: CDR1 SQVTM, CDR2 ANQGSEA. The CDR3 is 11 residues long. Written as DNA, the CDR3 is TGCAGCGTTGAAACAGGGCCTGGCTACACCTTC. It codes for CSVETGPGYTF.

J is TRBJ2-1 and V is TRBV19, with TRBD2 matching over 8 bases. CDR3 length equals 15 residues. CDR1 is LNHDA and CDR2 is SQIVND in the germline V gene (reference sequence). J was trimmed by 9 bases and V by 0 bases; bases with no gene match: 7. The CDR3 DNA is TGTGCCAGTAGTATAGATCGAAGGACTAGCTCTGAGCAGTTCTTC. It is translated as CASSIDRRTSSEQFF.

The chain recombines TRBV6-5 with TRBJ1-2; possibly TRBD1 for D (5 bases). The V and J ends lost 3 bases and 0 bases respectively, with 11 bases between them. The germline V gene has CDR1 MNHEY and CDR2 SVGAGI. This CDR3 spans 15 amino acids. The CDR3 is CASSYTRQTNYGYTF. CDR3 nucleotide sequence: TGTGCCAGCAGTTATACCAGACAGACTAACTATGGCTACACCTTC.

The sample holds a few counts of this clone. CDR3 DNA sequence: TGTGCCAGCAGCTACAGTCCCAATGAAAAACTGTTTTTT. Protein sequence: CASSYSPNEKLFF. The chain uses TRBV6-5 and TRBJ1-4; D not resolved. Germline CDR1 is MNHEY and CDR2 is SVGAGI. The CDR3 is made up of 13 amino acids. The V end was cut by 6 bases, the J end by 5 bases, with 10 bases between.